This T cell receptor beta chain was captured in a study of Graves' ophthalmopathy and Graves' hyperthyroidism. Study background: Peripheral blood was gathered at first diagnosis, ahead of any treatment whatsoever.

General study points: Blood also held most thyroid clonotypes expanded above 0.001 frequency.

This clonotype was observed at least ten times. Its antigen is as yet unknown. RNA transcripts served as template for amplifying TCR beta CDR3 sequences. A first-round RT-PCR used HTBI primers, followed by a second-round multiplex PCR. MiXCR, run by TCRdb on the multiplex PCR reads, gives a single entry per CDR3 protein. The repertoire includes 600,000 to 700,000 distinct CDR3 sequences, roughly two fifths of them detected once, and around 3.3% sits in the top ten. Per the germline V gene, CDR1 is SGHVS and CDR2 is FQNEAQ. V gave up 1 base and J gave up 6 bases, with 15 bases separating them. The CDR3 extends over 15 amino acids.

Sequencing was carried out using peripheral blood. The gene calls are TRBV7-8 and TRBJ1-2; a possible D gene is TRBD1 (6 bases). This clonotype originated in an adult man with Graves' ophthalmopathy. The CDR3 region has the DNA TGTGCCAGCAGCTTAGAGTACCGGGGGCGCGATGGCTACACCTTC. Translated: CASSLEYRGRDGYTF.